What follows describes a single T cell receptor beta chain. No antigen is known for it. Sequencing was performed with immunoSEQ multiplex PCR; in TCRdb, only in-frame clones are kept and a portion is missing. The sample gives nearly 1,000,000 clones, around 80% of which show up once; 1.5% is in the top ten. The data were taken from a study of shared clonotypes between healthy human individuals. Study-level information: Each donor contributed plates that comprised three CD4 naive, three CD4 memory, two CD8 naive and one CD8 memory.

Findings and limits, study-wide: Clonotype sharing across donors was expected to vary with sequencing depth. Between several donors, naive CD4 clonotypes were shared at a level of around 5.1%.

This CDR3 spans 15 amino acids. The junction had 5 bases not matched to a gene; V was cut back by 4 bases and J by 1 base. In germline, CDR1 is SGHNT, CDR2 YYREEE (reference sequence). This clonotype was sampled from a man between 18 and 35 years old in good health. This rearrangement joins TRBV5-4 to TRBJ1-1, with 9 bases identical to TRBD1. The sequencing input was memory CD4+ T cells sorted from blood. Subset meaning: CD45RA-negative fraction. CDR3 region: CASSPAGQGNTEAFF. Written as DNA, the CDR3 is TGTGCCAGCAGCCCTGCGGGACAGGGGAACACTGAAGCTTTCTTT.